The next 13 T cell receptor beta chains were all read from a single sample in a study of response to subunit inactivated influenza vaccine. Each CDR3 protein is one row after TCRdb ran MiXCR on the RT-PCR reads. In the table there are a few hundred thousand distinct CDR3 sequences, roughly 9.7% of which are singletons. The starting material was PBMCs from blood, obtained 40 to 50 days after vaccination. The receptors were gathered from a man aged 50 to 59 who received an inactivated influenza vaccine.

The sample holds many counts of this clonotype. The CDR3 reads CASSPGSAGASDTQYF. Written as DNA, the CDR3 is TGTGCCAGCAGCCCCGGGTCGGCAGGGGCTTCAGATACGCAGTATTTT. This rearrangement joins TRBV12-3 or TRBV12-4 to TRBJ2-3, with a tentative D call TRBD1 (6 bases). This CDR3 spans 16 amino acids. The ends were cut back, 6 bases at V and 4 bases at J, with 20 bases in the middle.

This clonotype showed up many times. The chain carries TRBV20-1 and TRBJ2-7, with TRBD2 matching over 13 bases. The CDR3 has 17 amino acids. The germline gives CDR1 DFQATT, CDR2 SNEGSKA (reference sequence). Germline trimming cut 6 bases from V and 2 bases from J; bases unmatched to any gene: 13. The CDR3 region is CSAVSGTSGASTYEQYF. As DNA, the CDR3 is TGCAGTGCCGTAAGCGGGACTAGCGGGGCCTCAACCTACGAGCAGTACTTC.

The chain carries TRBV10-3 and TRBJ2-7, with D maybe TRBD2 (5 bases). The CDR3 loop spans 12 amino acids. Germline CDR1 reads ENHRY; CDR2 reads SYGVKD. Trimming took off 4 bases at V and 3 bases at J, with 7 bases between the two ends. CDR3 bases: TGTGCCATCAGTGGAGGGCGCTACGAGCAGTACTTC. Its protein is CAISGGRYEQYF.

J is TRBJ2-2 and V is TRBV4-3; TRBD2 matches 13 bases. V shed 4 bases and J 6 bases; nucleotides not matched to a gene: 5. The CDR3 length is 16 residues. Germline-derived CDR1 and CDR2 are LGHNA and YSLEER. The CDR3 DNA follows: TGCGCCAGCAGCCTGGGACTAGCGGGATTGGCCGGGGAGCTGTTTTTT. Protein sequence: CASSLGLAGLAGELFF.

This clonotype was detected ten times or more. V and J are TRBV9 and TRBJ2-1; 12 bases match TRBD2. V lost 4 bases to trimming and J lost 4 bases; unmatched junction nucleotides: 18. The CDR3 length is 20 residues. Looked up from germline, CDR1 is SGDLS and CDR2 is YYNGEE. CDR3 sequence: CASSIGPGLAGREGYNEQFF. The CDR3 coding sequence is TGTGCCAGCAGCATAGGACCGGGACTAGCGGGTAGGGAGGGGTACAATGAGCAGTTCTTC.

This clonotype was counted a few times. J is TRBJ2-1 and V is TRBV10-2; D remains unclear. The CDR3 spans 16 residues. In germline, CDR1 is WSHSY, CDR2 SAAADI. V shed 2 bases and J shed 0 bases, with 11 bases lying between them. The CDR3 region has the DNA TGCGCCAGCAGTGAGCGCCAGCTAGGCTCCTACAATGAGCAGTTCTTC. It encodes CASSERQLGSYNEQFF.

The chain couples TRBV27 to TRBJ2-5; D possibly corresponds to TRBD1 (6 bases). Trimming took off 7 bases at V and 5 bases at J, with 8 bases between the two ends. Germline V gene data show CDR1 as MNHEY and CDR2 as SMNVEV (reference sequence). The CDR3 extends over 11 amino acids. In nucleotides, the CDR3 is TGTGCCAGCACCCAGGGGGAGACCCAGTACTTC. The encoded protein is CASTQGETQYF.

The chain links TRBV20-1 to TRBJ1-1; a possible D gene is TRBD1 (5 bases). V was clipped by 0 bases and J by 7 bases, with 12 bases between them. The CDR3 is 13 amino acids. In germline, CDR1 is DFQATT, CDR2 SNEGSKA (reference sequence). DNA of the CDR3: TGCAGTGCTAGAGAGGATTGGGGGTTTGAAGCTTTCTTT. Translating it yields CSAREDWGFEAFF.

CDR3 in DNA: TGTGCCAGCATTGGGTGGCAGGGACCCCCAGATACGCAGTATTTT. Translation: CASIGWQGPPDTQYF. The J gene is TRBJ2-3, the V gene TRBV7-6; D tentatively reads TRBD1 or TRBD2 (5 bases each). Trimming stripped 7 bases from V and 4 bases from J, with 18 bases between. This CDR3 region has 15 residues. The germline gives CDR1 SGHVS, CDR2 FNYEAQ.

This chain uses TRBV12-3 or TRBV12-4 with TRBJ2-3; unclear D gene. The CDR3 extends over 17 amino acids. V was clipped by 6 bases and J by 0 bases, with 19 bases between them. The chain's CDR3 is CASSPDWSVLSTDTQYF. The CDR3 DNA reads TGTGCCAGCAGCCCCGACTGGAGTGTTCTTAGCACAGATACGCAGTATTTT.

The genes are TRBV5-6 and TRBJ2-7; 7 bases agree with TRBD1. J was trimmed by 5 bases and V by 5 bases; bases with no gene match: 13. The germline V gene encodes CDR1 SGHDT and CDR2 YYEEEE. The CDR3 is 15 residues long. Here the CDR3 DNA reads TGTGCCAGCAGTTATTTGACAGGGTCATCTCACGAGCAGTACTTC. Its protein product is CASSYLTGSSHEQYF.

This chain connects TRBV11-2 to TRBJ2-4; 7 bases fit TRBD1. This CDR3 is 13 amino acids long. The germline V gene encodes CDR1 SGHAT and CDR2 FQNNGV. With 6 bases clipped from V and 9 bases from J, the junction kept 8 bases outside the gene matches. The CDR3 loop is CASSPRQGSIQYF. The DNA of the CDR3 is TGTGCCAGCAGTCCACGACAGGGTTCCATTCAGTACTTC.

J is TRBJ2-5 and V is TRBV12-3 or TRBV12-4; the match to TRBD2 covers 8 bases. The V segment lost 7 bases and the J segment 4 bases; nucleotides outside the gene matches: 5. This CDR3 contains 13 residues. CDR3 sequence: CASNIGLAETQYF. As DNA, the CDR3 is TGTGCCAGCAACATCGGACTAGCAGAGACCCAGTACTTC.